This is a list of T cell receptor beta chains from one sample in a study of blood T cell repertoires in COVID-19. Generated by immunoSEQ multiplex PCR, the TCRdb table keeps only in-frame clones and is missing some. The sample consists of about 60,000 clones, roughly 82% of them appearing once. Sequencing was done on a sample of peripheral blood. All receptors derive from an elderly woman with acute or convalescent COVID-19. CDR3s include the opening cysteine and the closing phenylalanine or tryptophan. A D gene is named only where the DNA matches it firmly. Part of the rows lack a size; the others show once, few, many or a class for expanded clones.

J gene | V gene | clone size | D gene | CDR3 protein
TRBJ1-1 | TRBV5-1 | - | - | CASSLQPAENTEAFF
TRBJ1-1 | TRBV19 | - | TRBD1 | CASRGQGVWNTEAFF
TRBJ2-5 | TRBV6-5 | - | TRBD1 | CASRDPGQQETQYF
TRBJ1-6 | TRBV5-4 | - | - | CASSLDNSPLHF
TRBJ1-3 | TRBV5-6 | few | TRBD1 | CASSGTVGNTIYF
TRBJ2-5 | TRBV28 | - | TRBD1 | CASDRGDQETQYF
TRBJ2-4 | TRBV27 | - | TRBD1 | CASSRQGAKNIQYF
TRBJ2-7 | TRBV19 | - | TRBD1 | CASSIATGGVSGYEQYF
TRBJ2-6 | TRBV5-5 | once | - | CASSLSLSGANVLTF
TRBJ2-5 | TRBV7-3 | - | - | CASSLSRGQQETQYF
TRBJ2-7 | TRBV7-9 | - | TRBD2 | CASSPAPTRGGYEQYF
TRBJ1-1 | TRBV7-8 | - | - | CASSLDQGVTEAFF
TRBJ2-3 | TRBV9 | once | TRBD2 | CASSSWTSTDTQYF
TRBJ2-7 | TRBV5-1 | - | - | CASSLEGYEQYF
TRBJ2-5 | TRBV5-1 | - | TRBD2 | CASSLGGGTTREETQYF
TRBJ2-7 | TRBV27 | - | TRBD1 | CASRSNDRVLGEQYF
TRBJ1-5 | TRBV2 | - | - | CASRAGTRAQPQHF
TRBJ2-7 | TRBV6-1 | - | - | CASSERQGLYEQYF
TRBJ1-2 | TRBV6-1 | once | - | CASSEGRSGYYGYTF
TRBJ1-5 | TRBV19 | - | TRBD1 | CASSTGTGGGQPQHF
TRBJ2-5 | TRBV9 | - | TRBD2 | CASSPVRLAGVETQYF
TRBJ2-2 | TRBV9 | - | TRBD2 | CASTHLSTSGNTGELFF
TRBJ2-1 | TRBV18 | - | - | CASSPGTTTRLYNEQFF
TRBJ2-2 | TRBV7-2 | - | TRBD1 | CASSLTGANTGELFF
TRBJ2-2 | TRBV5-1 | - | - | CASSLRDGLSGELFF
TRBJ1-1 | TRBV20-1 | - | - | CSARVDTEAFF
TRBJ2-1 | TRBV30 | once | TRBD2 | CAWSGLAGAVNEQFF
TRBJ2-1 | TRBV20-1 | - | - | CSALQHNEQFF
TRBJ2-3 | TRBV11-2 | - | - | CASSLQGLSTDTQYF
TRBJ2-7 | TRBV19 | - | TRBD1 | CASSISLTGLTYEQYF
TRBJ2-1 | TRBV7-3 | once | TRBD2 | CASSQSFAASGSVNEQFF
TRBJ1-5 | TRBV4-2 | few | - | CASSQDGGGLGNQPQHF
TRBJ1-2 | TRBV5-1 | - | TRBD1 | CASGPGGTQQYGYTF
TRBJ2-7 | TRBV5-1 | - | - | CASSLAPPAYEQYF
TRBJ1-1 | TRBV5-6 | - | - | CASSLNRGTEAFF
TRBJ2-1 | TRBV7-9 | - | - | CASSLGVVEQFF
TRBJ1-2 | TRBV30 | - | - | CAWSRFYGYTF
TRBJ2-7 | TRBV29-1 | - | TRBD1 | CSADRGPYEQYF
TRBJ2-5 | TRBV11-2 | - | - | CASEQGRSGGTQYF
TRBJ2-1 | TRBV11-2 | - | - | CASSPRDEQFF
TRBJ2-1 | TRBV20-1 | few | TRBD1 | CSASKTGNEQFF
TRBJ2-7 | TRBV10-1 | few | - | CASSRDVYEQYF
TRBJ1-2 | TRBV12-3/TRBV12-4 | once | TRBD1 | CASSTGDYGYTF
TRBJ1-1 | TRBV18 | - | - | CASSDSDARAFF
TRBJ1-2 | TRBV3-1/TRBV3-2 | - | TRBD1 | CASSQVQGRDGYTF
TRBJ1-4 | TRBV11-2 | - | TRBD1 | CASSLDRGRSEKLFF